The clone carrying this T cell receptor beta chain was found a few times. These data are taken from a study of T-cell reconstitution after alpha-beta-depleted transplantation in children. Unique molecular identifiers were incorporated into the prepared TCRbeta library. Using its own MiXCR run on the PCR reads, TCRdb lists one record per CDR3 protein. The data contain a few hundred thousand distinct CDR3 sequences, roughly 13% of them seen just once; the ten biggest clones take up approximately 4.3%. Material: PBMCs, obtained from the stem cell graft. This clonotype was sampled from a human donor who donated a stem cell graft to a child with Fanconi anemia.

CDR3 residues: CASSYLGQGSYNEQFF. DNA for the CDR3: TGTGCCAGCAGCTATCTCGGACAGGGCTCCTACAATGAGCAGTTCTTC. The chain combines TRBV7-8 with TRBJ2-1; 8 bases align to TRBD1. The CDR3 totals 16 residues. The germline V gene has CDR1 SGHVS and CDR2 FQNEAQ. V shed 4 bases and J 0 bases; nucleotides not matched to a gene: 5.